Each of the 25 T cell receptor beta chains below was sequenced from the same sample in a study of STAT5B mutations in CD4+ large granular lymphocyte leukemia. Only in-frame clones appear in the TCRdb table, and some are missing; sequencing was by immunoSEQ multiplex PCR. The data hold nearly 35,000 clones, with approximately 67% observed a single time. The sequenced sample was CD4+ T cells from blood buffy coats. The receptors originated from a human donor in good health.

J is TRBJ1-6 and V is TRBV2; tentatively, D is TRBD1 (5 bases). Per germline, CDR1 SNHLY and CDR2 FYNNEI. The CDR3 has 15 residues. The V gene lost 1 base and the J gene lost 10 bases, with 14 bases spanning the gap. CDR3 protein: CASSEGAGLGSPLHF. The CDR3 region has the DNA TGTGCCAGCAGTGAAGGGGCAGGGTTGGGGTCACCCCTCCACTTT. Combining the CDR3 with reference TRBV2 and TRBJ1-6 gives the whole variable domain EPEVTQTPSHQVTQMGQEVILRCVPISNHLYFYWYRQILGQKVEFLVSFYNNEISEKSEIFDDQFSVERPDGSNFTLKIRSTKLEDSAMYFCASSEGAGLGSPLHFGNGTRLTVT.

The chain joins TRBV2 to TRBJ2-7, with D unclear. Germline CDR1 SNHLY, CDR2 FYNNEI. Trimming removed 5 bases at V and 0 bases at J, with 11 bases between. This CDR3 has 14 residues. CDR3 region: CASSSRLRSYEQYF. CDR3 sequence (DNA): TGTGCCAGCAGTTCCAGGCTACGCTCCTACGAGCAGTACTTC.

The chain uses TRBV7-9 and TRBJ1-5; D remains ambiguous. The CDR3 sequence is 12 residues long. The V and J ends lost 5 bases and 7 bases respectively, with 9 bases between them. Per germline, CDR1 SEHNR and CDR2 FQNEAQ (reference sequence). The chain's CDR3 is CASSVVGQPQHF. The CDR3 nucleotides are TGTGCCAGCAGCGTAGTCGGGCAGCCCCAGCATTTT.

V is TRBV19 and J is TRBJ1-2; D remains unclear. CDR3 length: 13 amino acids. Trimming took off 5 bases at V and 4 bases at J, with 11 bases between the two ends. Germline CDR1 and CDR2: LNHDA and SQIVND (reference sequence). CDR3 bases: TGTGCCAGTAGTCCGGGATCAACCTATGGCTACACCTTC. It translates to CASSPGSTYGYTF.

The rearrangement uses TRBV19 and TRBJ1-5; 7 bases are a match to TRBD1. V lost 1 base and J lost 2; bases outside the gene matches: 5. CDR1 and CDR2 (germline): LNHDA, SQIVND (reference sequence). The CDR3 extends over 16 amino acids. CDR3 in DNA: TGTGCCAGTAGTATAGGTGACAGGGCGGGCAATCAGCCCCAGCATTTT. Its translation: CASSIGDRAGNQPQHF. Using reference TRBV19 and TRBJ1-5 for the parts outside the CDR3, the full variable domain is DGGITQSPKYLFRKEGQNVTLSCEQNLNHDAMYWYRQDPGQGLRLIYYSQIVNDFQKGDIAEGYSVSREKKESFPLTVTSAQKNPTAFYLCASSIGDRAGNQPQHFGDGTRLSIL.

This clone occurred a few times. DNA of the CDR3: TGTGCCAGTAGCGGGACGATGAACACTGAAGCTTTCTTT. Amino acids: CASSGTMNTEAFF. The rearrangement links TRBV19 to TRBJ1-1, with a weak D call TRBD1 (5 bases). Germline V gives CDR1 LNHDA, CDR2 SQIVND (reference sequence). This CDR3 has 13 residues. V lost 6 bases to trimming and J lost 0 bases, with 8 bases between them. The whole variable domain, remainder taken from reference TRBV19 and TRBJ1-1, is DGGITQSPKYLFRKEGQNVTLSCEQNLNHDAMYWYRQDPGQGLRLIYYSQIVNDFQKGDIAEGYSVSREKKESFPLTVTSAQKNPTAFYLCASSGTMNTEAFFGQGTRLTVV.

The rearrangement joins TRBV11-2 to TRBJ1-3; no firm D call. Trimming pared 6 bases from V and 4 bases from J, leaving 13 bases between. CDR1 is SGHAT, CDR2 FQNNGV, per germline. This CDR3 is built from 14 residues. The CDR3 region is CASSSPGLGNTIYF. For the CDR3, the DNA is TGTGCCAGCAGTTCTCCGGGCCTCGGAAACACCATATATTTT.

The rearrangement uses TRBV10-2 and TRBJ1-1; no reliable D call. The CDR3 spans 12 residues. The germline V gene encodes CDR1 WSHSY and CDR2 SAAADI. Trimming cost V 5 bases and J 6 bases, with 10 bases left between them. The CDR3 here is CASSRTLAEAFF. The CDR3 DNA reads as TGCGCCAGCAGTCGGACTCTCGCTGAAGCTTTCTTT.

Here the CDR3 reads CASSVAVVTYEQYF. DNA for the CDR3: TGCGCCAGCAGCGTAGCGGTTGTGACCTACGAGCAGTACTTC. The chain has TRBV5-1 and TRBJ2-7; D is possibly TRBD2 (6 bases). V gave up 4 bases and J gave up 2 bases, with 13 bases separating them. CDR3 length equals 14 residues. The germline CDR1 and CDR2 sequences are SGHRS and YFSETQ.

V usage is TRBV6-1 and J usage is TRBJ1-5; 12 positions match TRBD1. J was trimmed by 2 bases and V by 4 bases; bases with no gene match: 3. This CDR3 has 16 amino acids. The germline V gene has CDR1 MNHNS and CDR2 SASEGT. As DNA, the CDR3 is TGTGCCAGCAGTGGGGACAGGGGGCGCGGCAATCAGCCCCAGCATTTT. It translates to CASSGDRGRGNQPQHF.

This clone was seen just once. This sequence joins TRBV11-3 and TRBJ1-2; 8 bases fit TRBD1. This CDR3 comprises 14 residues. CDR1 and CDR2 (germline): SGHNT, YENEEA. V was pared by 0 bases and J by 4 bases, with 1 base of the junction left unmatched. The CDR3 is CASSLDQGAYGYTF. CDR3 nucleotide sequence: TGTGCCAGCAGCTTAGATCAGGGGGCCTATGGCTACACCTTC.

This chain uses TRBV1 with TRBJ2-7; TRBD1, the table's D call, lacks a check against the DNA. TRBV1 counts as a pseudogene. The CDR3 contains 15 residues. CDR3 sequence reads: CTSSQAGDRAYEQYF. The CDR3 DNA reads TGCACCAGCAGCCAAGCAGGAGACAGGGCTTACGAGCAGTACTTC.

This sequence joins TRBV6-5 and TRBJ1-2; D is ambiguous. In germline, CDR1 is MNHEY, CDR2 SVGAGI. This CDR3 contains 14 residues. The germline V and J ends were trimmed by 4 bases and 4 bases, with 13 bases remaining between them. The CDR3 nucleotides read TGTGCCAGCAGTTCCCACGGACTTGGCTATGGCTACACCTTC. This translates into CASSSHGLGYGYTF.

The chain employs TRBV5-1 and TRBJ1-1, with 12 positions matching TRBD1. This CDR3 is 17 amino acids long. V trimming: 2 bases; J trimming: 1 base; junction bases outside the gene matches: 6. Germline V gene sequence: CDR1 SGHRS, CDR2 YFSETQ. CDR3 sequence (DNA): TGCGCCAGCAGCTTCGCCGGGACAGGGGGCGAGAACACTGAAGCTTTCTTT. It codes for CASSFAGTGGENTEAFF.

In its sample, this clone was seen a few times. The V and J genes are TRBV19 and TRBJ1-5, with D tentatively TRBD1 (5 bases). This CDR3 is built from 13 residues. V lost 3 bases and J 4 bases, leaving 7 bases between the germline ends. Germline CDR1 reads LNHDA; CDR2 reads SQIVND (reference sequence). CDR3 in amino acids: CASSMTENQPQHF. In nucleotides, the CDR3 is TGTGCCAGTAGTATGACAGAGAATCAGCCCCAGCATTTT.

The V call is TRBV27, the J call TRBJ1-1, with a tentative D call TRBD1 (6 bases). The ends were cut back, 2 bases at V and 3 bases at J, with 10 bases in the middle. This CDR3 is built from 14 residues. CDR1 is MNHEY, CDR2 SMNVEV, per germline (reference sequence). In DNA form, the CDR3 reads TGTGCCAGCAGTTTAAGGGGGTTGGACACTGAAGCTTTCTTT. It codes for CASSLRGLDTEAFF.

This chain joins TRBV25-1 and TRBJ1-2; tentatively, D is TRBD1 (6 bases). This CDR3 has 18 amino acids. Trimming stripped 2 bases from V and 2 bases from J, with 21 bases between. Looked up from germline, CDR1 is MGHDK and CDR2 is SYGVNS. The CDR3: CASSEGGGSGGVNYGYTF. The CDR3 coding sequence is TGTGCCAGCAGTGAAGGAGGGGGTTCGGGGGGAGTCAACTATGGCTACACCTTC.

V gene TRBV5-1 combines with J gene TRBJ1-6; maybe TRBD1 (5 bases). The CDR3 length is 14 residues. Trimming stripped 0 bases from V and 7 bases from J, with 8 bases between. Germline assignment: CDR1 SGHRS and CDR2 YFSETQ. The CDR3 loop reads CASSLEQGNSPLHF. The CDR3 region has the DNA TGCGCCAGCAGCTTGGAGCAGGGCAATTCACCCCTCCACTTT.

The CDR3 loop reads CASSPGSGRGLEQYF. CDR3 coding DNA: TGTGCCAGCAGCCCCGGTAGCGGCAGGGGGCTCGAGCAGTACTTC. The chain employs TRBV7-2 and TRBJ2-7; 8 positions agree with TRBD1. The germline V gene encodes CDR1 SGHTA and CDR2 FQGNSA. The CDR3 has 15 residues. With V trimmed by 5 bases and J by 6 bases, 12 bases remained unmatched.

This clone was observed a handful of times. CDR3 nucleotide sequence: TGCGCCAGCAGCGGGGTCGGGACGAACACTGAAGCTTTCTTT. It codes for CASSGVGTNTEAFF. The gene calls are TRBV5-1 and TRBJ1-1; TRBD1 is a possible D gene (5 bases). Germline values: CDR1 SGHRS, CDR2 YFSETQ. Trimming cost V 4 bases and J 1 base, with 11 bases left between them. CDR3 length: 14 amino acids.

The CDR3 is CASSLGRSEAFF. CDR3 in DNA: TGTGCCAGCAGCTTGGGGAGGTCTGAAGCTTTCTTT. The chain has TRBV11-2 and TRBJ1-1, with unresolved D. The CDR3 runs to 12 residues. Trimming cost V 3 bases and J 6 bases, with 8 bases left between them. Germline V gene sequence: CDR1 SGHAT, CDR2 FQNNGV. The whole variable domain, remainder taken from reference TRBV11-2 and TRBJ1-1, is EAGVAQSPRYKIIEKRQSVAFWCNPISGHATLYWYQQILGQGPKLLIQFQNNGVVDDSQLPKDRFSAERLKGVDSTLKIQPAKLEDSAVYLCASSLGRSEAFFGQGTRLTVV.

The chain recombines TRBV5-1 with TRBJ2-7; D may match TRBD1 or TRBD2 (5 bases each). Per germline, CDR1 SGHRS and CDR2 YFSETQ. The length of the CDR3 is 14 residues. The germline V and J ends were trimmed by 0 bases and 6 bases, with 13 bases remaining between them. CDR3 DNA sequence: TGCGCCAGCAGCTTGGCGGGGACCGCCGGCGAGCAGTACTTC. It encodes CASSLAGTAGEQYF.

The CDR3 protein is CASRRRGAGEGGGNQPQHF. The CDR3 DNA is TGTGCAAGTCGCCGAAGGGGAGCAGGCGAGGGGGGTGGCAATCAGCCCCAGCATTTT. The gene calls are TRBV12-2 and TRBJ1-5. TRBV12-2 is reported as a pseudogene. The CDR3 sequence is 19 residues long.

The chain joins TRBV10-2 to TRBJ2-1; D may be TRBD1 or TRBD2 (6 bases each). Trimming removed 8 bases at V and 5 bases at J, with 13 bases between. The length of the CDR3 is 13 residues. Germline CDR1 is WSHSY and CDR2 is SAAADI. The CDR3 DNA is TGCGCCAGCGGGGGGCCCACAAACAATGAGCAGTTCTTC. It codes for CASGGPTNNEQFF.

The rearrangement uses TRBV10-3 and TRBJ2-7, with 9 bases matching TRBD1. The germline V gene encodes CDR1 ENHRY and CDR2 SYGVKD. V was pared by 6 bases and J by 3 bases, with 6 bases of the junction left unmatched. The length of the CDR3 is 14 residues. The CDR3 nucleotides are TGTGCCATCAGGGGCTGGGACAGGGACTACGAGCAGTACTTC. Translation: CAIRGWDRDYEQYF.